This TCR beta chain was sequenced in a study of T cells in Graves' hyperthyroidism and ophthalmopathy. About the study: Initial diagnosis, before any treatment, was when peripheral blood was collected.

General observations from the study: Among clonotypes expanded in thyroid above 0.001, most were also found in blood. The authors' 13 V-J model separated ophthalmopathy from stable hyperthyroidism.

To note about this clonotype: Its antigen is currently unknown.

There were TCR beta CDR3 regions amplified from RNA transcripts. Initially, a first-round RT-PCR of the TCR CDR3 employed the HTBI primer set. TCRdb processed the multiplex PCR reads anew with MiXCR; each CDR3 protein has one entry. The sample holds about 350,000 distinct CDR3 sequences; around 14% are singletons and the top ten take 20% to 25%. The CDR3 sequence is 15 residues long. With 3 bases clipped from V and 5 bases from J, the junction kept 6 bases outside the gene matches. Germline assignment: CDR1 SGHRS and CDR2 YFSETQ. This chain uses TRBV5-1 with TRBJ1-4; 8 bases agree with TRBD1. The sample comprised blood. The clonotype originates from a woman younger than 45 with Graves' hyperthyroidism. CDR3 DNA: TGCGCCAGCAGCTATGACAGGGGAGGGAATGAAAAACTGTTTTTT. Translation gives CASSYDRGGNEKLFF.